These 8 T cell receptor beta chains originate from one sample sequenced in a study of OX40 agonist ivuxolimab in advanced cancers. Clones were read by immunoSEQ multiplex PCR, and TCRdb kept only the in-frame ones, dropping some. The sample has roughly 77,000 clones; less than 95% are singletons. Sequencing was performed on CD4+ or CD8+ T cells sorted from blood, taken in a trial of the OX40 agonist ivuxolimab. The source of these receptors is an adult with an advanced solid tumor such as melanoma, head and neck, liver or kidney cancer.

The chain links TRBV5-6 to TRBJ2-7; D might be TRBD2 (7 bases). The V gene's germline CDR1 is SGHDT and CDR2 YYEEEE. The CDR3 extends over 13 amino acids. V was pared by 4 bases and J by 4 bases, with 12 bases between. CDR3 residues: CASSPGGIYEQYF. CDR3 DNA: TGTGCCAGCAGCCCGGGGGGCATATACGAGCAGTACTTC.

The chain couples TRBV19 to TRBJ1-2; a possible D gene is TRBD1 (5 bases). CDR1 and CDR2 from the germline V gene are LNHDA and SQIVND (reference sequence). Trimming cost V 7 bases and J 4 bases, with 19 bases left between them. The CDR3 runs to 15 residues. DNA of the CDR3: TGTGCCAGTAAACACACCAGGGCTGTCGTCTATGGCTACACCTTC. This codes for CASKHTRAVVYGYTF.

The chain is built from TRBV18 and TRBJ2-7; 9 bases are shared with TRBD1. The junction had 9 bases not matched to a gene; V was cut back by 6 bases and J by 6 bases. Germline loops: CDR1 KGHSH, CDR2 LQKENI. This CDR3 contains 14 residues. CDR3 sequence: CASSPRDRVSEQYF. The DNA for the CDR3 is TGTGCCAGCTCGCCCCGGGACAGGGTGAGCGAGCAGTACTTC.

The rearrangement uses TRBV9 and TRBJ1-6, with D perhaps TRBD1 (5 bases). Germline CDR1 is SGDLS and CDR2 is YYNGEE. Deletions cut 7 bases from V and 6 bases from J, with 11 bases between. The CDR3 extends over 13 amino acids. CDR3 sequence reads: CASGAGINSPLHF. Written as DNA, the CDR3 is TGTGCCAGCGGGGCAGGGATTAATTCACCCCTCCACTTT.

The chain combines TRBV7-7 with TRBJ2-2; TRBD2 is a possible D gene (7 bases). Trimming left V 1 base short and J 4 bases short, with 13 bases between. CDR3 length: 16 amino acids. Germline V CDR1 and CDR2: SSHAT, FNYEAQ (reference sequence). Written as DNA, the CDR3 is TGTGCCAGCAGCTTAGTAACAGGGAGGGGCACCGGGGAGCTGTTTTTT. Protein product: CASSLVTGRGTGELFF.

The V call is TRBV19, the J call TRBJ2-1; 9 bases fit TRBD1. The germline V gene has CDR1 LNHDA and CDR2 SQIVND (reference sequence). There are 15 residues in the CDR3. The ends lost 3 bases at V and 4 bases at J; junction bases unmatched: 4. The CDR3 DNA sequence: TGTGCCAGTAGTATGGCCGGGACAGGGTACAATGAGCAGTTCTTC. This translates into CASSMAGTGYNEQFF.

V gene TRBV9 combines with J gene TRBJ2-2, with no clear D. The V gene's germline CDR1 is SGDLS and CDR2 YYNGEE. The germline V and J ends were trimmed by 0 bases and 9 bases, with 15 bases remaining between them. There are 15 residues in the CDR3. CDR3 loop: CASSVEGTPTRELFF. The CDR3 region has the DNA TGTGCCAGCAGCGTAGAGGGAACACCCACGCGGGAGCTGTTTTTT. Combining the CDR3 with reference TRBV9 and TRBJ2-2 gives the whole variable domain DSGVTQTPKHLITATGQRVTLRCSPRSGDLSVYWYQQSLDQGLQFLIQYYNGEERAKGNILERFSAQQFPDLHSELNLSSLELGDSALYFCASSVEGTPTRELFFGEGSRLTVL.

The chain recombines TRBV19 with TRBJ2-1; D not certain. The germline V gene encodes CDR1 LNHDA and CDR2 SQIVND (reference sequence). Deletions cut 2 bases from V and 4 bases from J, with 6 bases between. This CDR3 is 13 amino acids long. The CDR3 spells CASSILEYNEQFF. The CDR3 DNA reads as TGTGCCAGTAGTATACTAGAATACAATGAGCAGTTCTTC.